A single TCR beta chain is shown here with its context. This entry is derived from a study of preoperative IRX-2 immunotherapy in early breast cancer. Treatment reported: preoperative locoregional IRX-2 cytokine immunotherapy. Patients received preoperative, locoregional IRX-2 cytokine immunotherapy in a phase Ib study. Germline V gene lookup returns CDR1 SQVTM and CDR2 ANQGSEA. V gave up 8 bases and J gave up 6 bases; unmatched junction bases: 11. The CDR3 runs 14 residues. Clones were sequenced by immunoSEQ multiplex PCR, and TCRdb holds only the in-frame ones, with some missing. This table has about 24,000 clones, roughly 90% appearing once.

This specimen consisted of tumor tissue, obtained after IRX-2 immunotherapy. The sequence came from a human donor with breast cancer. V gene TRBV29-1 combines with J gene TRBJ2-1; the match to TRBD1 covers 9 bases. The CDR3 region is CSSRGTGSLNEQFF. The CDR3 region has the DNA TGCAGCTCCCGCGGGACAGGGAGTCTCAATGAGCAGTTCTTC.